Presented here are 27 T cell receptor beta chains from one specimen sequenced in a study of cytomegalovirus exposure and HLA in healthy donors. TCRdb's copy holds only in-frame clones and misses some; the assay was immunoSEQ multiplex PCR. The repertoire includes more than 250,000 clones, about nine tenths of them detected once, and approximately 1.1% sits in the top ten. The material sequenced was PBMCs. The receptors were gathered from a woman under 40 in good health and CMV-seropositive.

This chain joins TRBV5-1 and TRBJ2-7, with 9 nucleotides matching TRBD1. Germline V gives CDR1 SGHRS, CDR2 YFSETQ. The CDR3 spans 13 residues. Trimming at V came to 3 bases and at J to 3 bases, leaving 1 base not matched to a gene. The CDR3 nucleotides read TGCGCCAGCAGCTGGACAGGGGACTACGAGCAGTACTTC. Protein: CASSWTGDYEQYF.

V gene TRBV7-7 combines with J gene TRBJ2-1; tentatively, D is TRBD1 or TRBD2 (5 bases each). The V end was cut by 2 bases, the J end by 10 bases, with 15 bases between. CDR3 length: 14 amino acids. The germline CDR1 and CDR2 sequences are SSHAT and FNYEAQ (reference sequence). The CDR3 sequence is CASSLRRGAREQFF. The CDR3 DNA reads as TGTGCCAGCAGCTTAAGGAGAGGGGCGAGAGAGCAGTTCTTC.

The chain recombines TRBV15 with TRBJ1-1; D ambiguous. The CDR3 extends over 13 amino acids. The V gene's germline CDR1 is LNHNV and CDR2 YYDKDF (reference sequence). The V end was cut by 0 bases, the J end by 8 bases, with 10 bases between. This CDR3 reads CATSRDLGPEAFF. The CDR3 DNA reads TGTGCCACCAGCAGAGATCTGGGTCCGGAAGCTTTCTTT.

The chain carries TRBV30 and TRBJ2-3; TRBD2 might be the D (6 bases). This CDR3 is 13 amino acids long. Germline V CDR1 and CDR2: GTSNPN, SVGIG (reference sequence). CDR3 in amino acids: CAQATREGDTQYF. In nucleotides, the CDR3 is TGTGCGCAGGCGACTAGAGAGGGAGATACGCAGTATTTT.

This clone has more than one count but fewer than ten. The chain links TRBV4-3 to TRBJ2-2, with 10 nucleotides matching TRBD1. The CDR3 runs 18 residues. The germline V gene encodes CDR1 LGHNA and CDR2 YSLEER. Germline trimming cut 5 bases from V and 6 bases from J; bases unmatched to any gene: 15. CDR3 bases: TGCGCCAGCAGCGTCCGAGGGGGTAGGACAGGGGGAGCCGGGGAGCTGTTTTTT. Translated: CASSVRGGRTGGAGELFF.

This chain links TRBV13 with TRBJ2-7; D may be TRBD2 (6 bases). The CDR3 contains 12 residues. Germline V gene data show CDR1 as PRHDT and CDR2 as FYEKMQ (reference sequence). V was shortened by 5 bases and J by 7 bases, with 12 bases between the two germline ends. CDR3 region: CASSKDGGEQYF. The CDR3 bases are TGTGCCAGCAGCAAGGATGGGGGGGAGCAGTACTTC.

A note on this clone: This CDR3 is also generated by other DNA sequences in the sample. This chain connects TRBV5-1 to TRBJ2-7; 7 bases map to TRBD2. This CDR3 is 14 amino acids long. Germline assignment: CDR1 SGHRS and CDR2 YFSETQ. V trimming: 1 base; J trimming: 2 bases; junction bases outside the gene matches: 3. The CDR3 is CASSLTGGPYEQYF. CDR3 nucleotide sequence: TGCGCCAGCAGCTTGACGGGAGGCCCCTACGAGCAGTACTTC.

The CDR3 is CASSLVYGNTQYF. The CDR3 DNA reads as TGTGCCAGCAGCTTAGTTTACGGGAATACGCAGTATTTT. The rearrangement links TRBV13 to TRBJ2-3; D perhaps matches TRBD2 (5 bases). There are 13 residues in the CDR3. The V gene's germline CDR1 is PRHDT and CDR2 FYEKMQ (reference sequence). The V gene lost 1 base and the J gene lost 7 bases, with 9 bases spanning the gap.

The rearrangement joins TRBV28 to TRBJ1-6; D not resolved. The CDR3 length is 13 residues. The germline gives CDR1 MDHEN, CDR2 SYDVKM. Trimming stripped 8 bases from V and 0 bases from J, with 5 bases between. The CDR3 spells CASGSSYNSPLHF. The CDR3, as DNA: TGTGCCAGCGGCTCCTCCTATAATTCACCCCTCCACTTT.

V usage is TRBV7-2 and J usage is TRBJ2-3, with a tentative D call TRBD1 (5 bases). This CDR3 contains 15 residues. Germline values: CDR1 SGHTA, CDR2 FQGNSA. Trimming shortened V by 1 base and J by 5 bases, and 13 bases separated the two germline ends. This CDR3 is CASSLGQGMGDTQYF. CDR3 coding DNA: TGTGCCAGCAGCTTAGGGCAGGGTATGGGAGATACGCAGTATTTT.

This clone has just a few counts. The chain is built from TRBV29-1 and TRBJ1-5; 7 bases are shared with TRBD1. V lost 4 bases to trimming and J lost 5 bases; unmatched junction nucleotides: 5. The CDR3 runs 13 residues. Germline CDR1 SQVTM, CDR2 ANQGSEA. This CDR3 reads CSVVITGDQPQHF. DNA of the CDR3: TGCAGCGTTGTGATCACAGGGGATCAGCCCCAGCATTTT.

The chain employs TRBV19 and TRBJ2-2; TRBD2 is a possible D gene (7 bases). Trimming removed 6 bases at V and 4 bases at J, with 9 bases between. This CDR3 comprises 13 residues. Germline CDR1 reads LNHDA; CDR2 reads SQIVND (reference sequence). For the CDR3, the DNA is TGTGCCAGTAGGAGGGGGGGCACCGGGGAGCTGTTTTTT. It translates to CASRRGGTGELFF. The full variable domain, its missing parts supplied by reference TRBV19 and TRBJ2-2, is DGGITQSPKYLFRKEGQNVTLSCEQNLNHDAMYWYRQDPGQGLRLIYYSQIVNDFQKGDIAEGYSVSREKKESFPLTVTSAQKNPTAFYLCASRRGGTGELFFGEGSRLTVL.

The chain combines TRBV6-5 with TRBJ1-1; no definite D call. The ends were cut back, 8 bases at V and 9 bases at J, with 7 bases in the middle. From germline, CDR1 is MNHEY and CDR2 SVGAGI. The CDR3 consists of 9 residues. The CDR3 spells CASLAKAFF. DNA of the CDR3: TGTGCCAGCCTAGCGAAAGCTTTCTTT.

The sample holds one count of this clone. The V and J genes are TRBV4-2 and TRBJ2-5; 11 bases are a match to TRBD2. CDR3 length: 15 residues. Per the germline V gene, CDR1 is LGHNA and CDR2 is YNFKEQ. V lost 9 bases and J lost 5; bases outside the gene matches: 11. The CDR3 is CARALAGGLVETQYF. The CDR3 coding sequence is TGTGCCAGAGCTTTAGCGGGGGGGCTGGTTGAGACCCAGTACTTC.

This clone appeared once. The chain couples TRBV9 to TRBJ1-3, with TRBD1 as a possible D gene (6 bases). V shed 4 bases and J shed 0 bases, with 17 bases lying between them. The CDR3 sequence is 17 residues long. The V gene's germline CDR1 is SGDLS and CDR2 YYNGEE. CDR3 sequence (DNA): TGTGCCAGCAGCAAACGAGAGGGGGGAAACTCTGGAAACACCATATATTTT. It encodes CASSKREGGNSGNTIYF.

V is TRBV30 and J is TRBJ2-2; TRBD2 matches at 8 bases. Germline V gene lookup returns CDR1 GTSNPN and CDR2 SVGIG (reference sequence). V dropped 4 bases and J dropped 2; count of bases not matched to a gene: 3. This CDR3 region has 14 residues. The CDR3 region is CAWIGGANTGELFF. CDR3 in DNA: TGTGCCTGGATCGGGGGGGCTAACACCGGGGAGCTGTTTTTT.

V and J are TRBV4-3 and TRBJ2-7; 8 bases fit TRBD1. Trimming at V came to 3 bases and at J to 1 base, leaving 5 bases not matched to a gene. The germline CDR1 and CDR2 sequences are LGHNA and YSLEER. This CDR3 is built from 15 residues. CDR3: CASSQQGQVSYEQYF. The CDR3 DNA reads as TGCGCCAGCAGCCAGCAGGGACAGGTTTCCTACGAGCAGTACTTC.

J is TRBJ2-7 and V is TRBV2; 13 nucleotides line up with TRBD2. The CDR3 covers 14 residues. CDR1 and CDR2 from the germline V gene are SNHLY and FYNNEI. Germline trimming cut 6 bases from V and 5 bases from J; bases unmatched to any gene: 4. The chain's CDR3 is CASSGLAGVDEQYF. CDR3 coding DNA: TGTGCCAGCAGCGGACTAGCGGGAGTTGACGAGCAGTACTTC. Based on the CDR3 plus reference TRBV2 and TRBJ2-7, the full variable domain is EPEVTQTPSHQVTQMGQEVILRCVPISNHLYFYWYRQILGQKVEFLVSFYNNEISEKSEIFDDQFSVERPDGSNFTLKIRSTKLEDSAMYFCASSGLAGVDEQYFGPGTRLTVT.

The chain is built from TRBV27 and TRBJ2-7; the D is unclear. The CDR3 is made up of 14 amino acids. Germline assignment: CDR1 MNHEY and CDR2 SMNVEV (reference sequence). V was pared by 3 bases and J by 2 bases, with 11 bases between. CDR3 in amino acids: CASSLSGATYEQYF. The CDR3 DNA reads TGTGCCAGCAGTTTGTCAGGCGCCACCTACGAGCAGTACTTC.

The J gene is TRBJ2-1, the V gene TRBV30, with 8 bases aligning to TRBD1. The CDR3 is 16 amino acids. V gave up 0 bases and J gave up 5 bases; unmatched junction bases: 9. CDR1 is GTSNPN, CDR2 SVGIG, per germline (reference sequence). The CDR3 DNA follows: TGTGCCTGGAGTGTCCCAGGGGGCGGTGGTCACAATGAGCAGTTCTTC. It encodes CAWSVPGGGGHNEQFF.

In this sample, this clone turned up once. This sequence joins TRBV29-1 and TRBJ2-1; TRBD2 aligns across 9 bases. Germline trimming cut 7 bases from V and 4 bases from J; bases unmatched to any gene: 11. Germline assignment: CDR1 SQVTM and CDR2 ANQGSEA. This CDR3 region has 15 residues. The CDR3 DNA is TGCAGCGGTCCACTCCGCGGGGGGGATTACAATGAGCAGTTCTTC. Protein sequence: CSGPLRGGDYNEQFF.

The V call is TRBV6-1, the J call TRBJ1-1, with no clear D. The CDR3 contains 14 residues. Germline CDR1 reads MNHNS; CDR2 reads SASEGT. The V end was cut by 2 bases, the J end by 1 base, with 8 bases between. For the CDR3, the DNA is TGTGCCAGCAGTGAATGGGGAGAGAACACTGAAGCTTTCTTT. It encodes CASSEWGENTEAFF.

This sequence joins TRBV11-2 and TRBJ2-3, with TRBD2 identical over 8 bases. This CDR3 spans 15 amino acids. J was trimmed by 3 bases and V by 0 bases; bases with no gene match: 2. Germline V lookup: CDR1 SGHAT, CDR2 FQNNGV. CDR3 bases: TGTGCCAGCAGCTTAGAACGCGGGGGGACAGATACGCAGTATTTT. Amino acids: CASSLERGGTDTQYF. The whole variable domain, remainder taken from reference TRBV11-2 and TRBJ2-3, is EAGVAQSPRYKIIEKRQSVAFWCNPISGHATLYWYQQILGQGPKLLIQFQNNGVVDDSQLPKDRFSAERLKGVDSTLKIQPAKLEDSAVYLCASSLERGGTDTQYFGPGTRLTVL.

The chain carries TRBV19 and TRBJ1-1; 7 bases agree with TRBD1. CDR3 length equals 17 residues. Germline V gene lookup returns CDR1 LNHDA and CDR2 SQIVND (reference sequence). V dropped 5 bases and J dropped 1; count of bases not matched to a gene: 13. CDR3 bases: TGTGCCAGTAGTCCACGGACAGGTTTTCTCCCGAACACTGAAGCTTTCTTT. Residues: CASSPRTGFLPNTEAFF.

The rearrangement joins TRBV5-1 to TRBJ1-2; TRBD1 might be the D (5 bases). The CDR3 is 15 amino acids. V was cut by 4 bases and J by 3 bases, with 16 bases left in between. Germline CDR1 reads SGHRS; CDR2 reads YFSETQ. Written as DNA, the CDR3 is TGCGCCAGCAGCCCTTCTCAGGGTCAGCACTATGGCTACACCTTC. This sequence encodes CASSPSQGQHYGYTF.

This clone was seen a few times. This chain links TRBV7-7 with TRBJ2-1; 9 bases line up with TRBD1. Per germline, CDR1 SSHAT and CDR2 FNYEAQ (reference sequence). The CDR3 is 15 residues long. The V segment lost 5 bases and the J segment 5 bases; nucleotides outside the gene matches: 7. The CDR3 sequence is CASSRSGQGNNEQFF. The CDR3 DNA sequence: TGTGCCAGCAGCCGTAGTGGACAGGGGAACAATGAGCAGTTCTTC.

This chain links TRBV7-2 with TRBJ1-5, with D unresolved. Trimming took 0 bases from V and 1 from J, leaving 7 bases between them. Germline loops: CDR1 SGHTA, CDR2 FQGNSA. The CDR3 runs to 15 residues. The CDR3 loop reads CASSLAGVSNQPQHF. CDR3 coding DNA: TGTGCCAGCAGCTTAGCCGGGGTCAGCAATCAGCCCCAGCATTTT.